A selection of T cell receptor beta chains follows, all from one sample in a study of blood T cell repertoires in COVID-19. TCRdb's table, derived via immunoSEQ multiplex PCR, lists solely in-frame clones and lacks some. The sample shows about 86,000 clones, approximately 87% of them seen only once. The material sequenced was peripheral blood. The receptors were gathered from a human donor in a cohort sampled during active COVID-19. The CDR3 runs from the conserved cysteine through the conserved F or W. Fields, in order: V gene, clone size, D gene, J gene, CDR3 DNA, CDR3 protein. The D gene is left open where the match is weak. A row's size may be missing; if present it is once, few, many or a size class.

V gene: TRBV7-6
clone size: .
D gene: TRBD2
J gene: TRBJ2-1
CDR3 DNA: TGTGCCAGCAGCGAACTTAGCGGGAGGGCCAACAATGAGCAGTTCTTC
CDR3 protein: CASSELSGRANNEQFF

V gene: TRBV10-2
clone size: .
D gene: TRBD2
J gene: TRBJ2-2
CDR3 DNA: TGCGCCAGCCTCCAAAGCGGGGGGAGGGTCGGCACCGGGGAGCTGTTTTTT
CDR3 protein: CASLQSGGRVGTGELFF

V gene: TRBV9
clone size: .
D gene: .
J gene: TRBJ2-2
CDR3 DNA: TGTGCCAGCAGCGCCGGGACAATGAACACCGGGGAGCTGTTTTTT
CDR3 protein: CASSAGTMNTGELFF

V gene: TRBV6-1
clone size: .
D gene: .
J gene: TRBJ2-7
CDR3 DNA: TGTGCCAGCAGTGAAGCTGACTATTCCTACGAGCAGTACTTC
CDR3 protein: CASSEADYSYEQYF

V gene: TRBV5-1
clone size: .
D gene: TRBD2
J gene: TRBJ2-1
CDR3 DNA: TGCGCCAGCAGCTTGGGGACTAGCGGGGGACTCCAGAGGCCAAATGAGCAGTTCTTC
CDR3 protein: CASSLGTSGGLQRPNEQFF

V gene: TRBV3-1/TRBV3-2
clone size: .
D gene: .
J gene: TRBJ2-1
CDR3 DNA: TGTGCCAGCAGCCCGGGGGTAAAGATGGGGAATGAGCAGTTCTTC
CDR3 protein: CASSPGVKMGNEQFF

V gene: TRBV2
clone size: once
D gene: TRBD1
J gene: TRBJ2-3
CDR3 DNA: TGTGCCAGCACCTCGGACAGGGGGCCTCCAGGGTTT
CDR3 protein: CASTSDRGPPGF

V gene: TRBV7-9
clone size: few
D gene: TRBD2
J gene: TRBJ2-7
CDR3 DNA: TGTGCCAGCAGCCCGCCTAGCGGGAACTACGAGCAGTACTTC
CDR3 protein: CASSPPSGNYEQYF

V gene: TRBV29-1
clone size: .
D gene: TRBD1
J gene: TRBJ1-1
CDR3 DNA: TGCAGCGTTGACCGGACAGGGGGAACTGAAGCTTTCTTT
CDR3 protein: CSVDRTGGTEAFF

V gene: TRBV6-5
clone size: once
D gene: .
J gene: TRBJ2-1
CDR3 DNA: TGTGCCAGCAGTATGAGGGCGAATGAGCAGTTCTTC
CDR3 protein: CASSMRANEQFF

V gene: TRBV9
clone size: once
D gene: .
J gene: TRBJ1-3
CDR3 DNA: TGTGCCAGCAGCGCGGGCGCGGGGTCAGGAAACACCATATATTTT
CDR3 protein: CASSAGAGSGNTIYF

V gene: TRBV18
clone size: .
D gene: .
J gene: TRBJ1-1
CDR3 DNA: TGTGCCAGCTCACGGGGCAGGGATACTGAAGCTTTCTTT
CDR3 protein: CASSRGRDTEAFF

V gene: TRBV6-5
clone size: .
D gene: .
J gene: TRBJ2-7
CDR3 DNA: TGTGCCAGCAGTTACAGGGCAGGGGTTTTCTACGAGCAGTACTTC
CDR3 protein: CASSYRAGVFYEQYF

V gene: TRBV3-1/TRBV3-2
clone size: .
D gene: .
J gene: TRBJ1-6
CDR3 DNA: TGTGCCAGCAGCCAAAACAGAAATTCACCCCTCCACTTT
CDR3 protein: CASSQNRNSPLHF

V gene: TRBV3-1/TRBV3-2
clone size: .
D gene: .
J gene: TRBJ1-4
CDR3 DNA: TGTGCCAGCAGCCCACAGGGTGGAACTAATGAAAAACTGTTTTTT
CDR3 protein: CASSPQGGTNEKLFF

V gene: TRBV7-8
clone size: .
D gene: TRBD2
J gene: TRBJ2-1
CDR3 DNA: TGTGCCAGCAGCTTAAGGGTAGCGGGAGGGGCACGGAATGAGCAGTTCTTC
CDR3 protein: CASSLRVAGGARNEQFF

V gene: TRBV28
clone size: .
D gene: TRBD1
J gene: TRBJ2-2
CDR3 DNA: TGTGCCAGCATAGACAGGGGGTATACCGGGGAGCTGTTTTTT
CDR3 protein: CASIDRGYTGELFF

V gene: TRBV21-1
clone size: .
D gene: .
J gene: TRBJ2-1
CDR3 DNA: TGTGCCAGCAGCAAAGAGGCGGGGGAGGCTCCTCGGGACAATGAGCAGTTCTTC
CDR3 protein: CASSKEAGEAPRDNEQFF

V gene: TRBV27
clone size: .
D gene: .
J gene: TRBJ2-1
CDR3 DNA: TGTGCCAGCAGTTTATCGGGACTGGTGTGGTCCCAATCTGAGCAGTTCTTC
CDR3 protein: CASSLSGLVWSQSEQFF

V gene: TRBV30
clone size: .
D gene: .
J gene: TRBJ2-3
CDR3 DNA: TGTGCCTCGGAGGGGCCCGATACGCAGTATTTT
CDR3 protein: CASEGPDTQYF

V gene: TRBV3-1/TRBV3-2
clone size: .
D gene: .
J gene: TRBJ1-1
CDR3 DNA: TGTGCCAGCAGCCTAGAACACAGCAACACTGAAGCTTTCTTT
CDR3 protein: CASSLEHSNTEAFF

V gene: TRBV28
clone size: .
D gene: .
J gene: TRBJ2-2
CDR3 DNA: TGTGCCAGCAGCCCGGTTGGGGAGCTGTTTTTT
CDR3 protein: CASSPVGELFF

V gene: TRBV5-1
clone size: .
D gene: TRBD2
J gene: TRBJ2-2
CDR3 DNA: TGCGCCAGCAGCTTGGAACGCGGGAGCGGGACCGGGGAGCTGTTTTTT
CDR3 protein: CASSLERGSGTGELFF